Sequencing of this T cell receptor beta chain was carried out in a study of identical twins. The germline gives CDR1 DFQATT, CDR2 SNEGSKA (reference sequence). The CDR3 has 14 residues. V was clipped by 6 bases and J by 4 bases; unmatched bases: 6. TCRdb fed the 5' RACE reads into MiXCR, producing one record per CDR3 protein. The profile shows fewer than 500,000 distinct CDR3 sequences, 20% to 25% of them singletons. The sample holds a few counts of this clonotype. This same sample was also part of a study on T cells expressing NK-cell markers. That work states: What remained unclear was the HCMV specificity of expanded NKG2C+ T cell clones.

The sequenced sample was CD4+ T cells sorted from blood. The TCR sequence derives from a woman aged 18-30 years in good health. The chain recombines TRBV20-1 with TRBJ2-2; 9 bases fit TRBD2. The CDR3 sequence: CSAAGGRITGELFF. The DNA for the CDR3 is TGCAGTGCGGCGGGGGGGCGTATCACCGGGGAGCTGTTTTTT.